This TCR beta chain was captured by sequencing in a study of hypomethylating agent response in myelodysplastic syndrome. Libraries were prepared by immunoSEQ multiplex PCR; TCRdb keeps only in-frame clonotypes and omits some of them. The sample contains around 5,100 clones, around 81% of which appear only once. The V gene's germline CDR1 is GTSNPN and CDR2 SVGIG (reference sequence). CDR3 length equals 17 residues. V lost 1 base to trimming and J lost 4 bases, with 17 bases between them. The sequences come from bone marrow, collected before or after starting hypomethylating agent treatment for myelodysplastic syndrome (not recorded which). J is TRBJ2-6 and V is TRBV30, with D possibly TRBD2 on 6 matching bases. The TCR originated in a human donor with myelodysplastic syndrome. DNA of the CDR3: TGTGCCTGGAGTGCCCTGGGACCAGCGGGCGGGGCCAACGTCCTGACTTTC. This sequence encodes CAWSALGPAGGANVLTF. Supplemented by reference TRBV30 and TRBJ2-6, the full variable domain reads SQTIHQWPATLVQPVGSPLSLECTVEGTSNPNLYWYRQAAGRGLQLLFYSVGIGQISSEVPQNLSASRPQDRQFILSSKKLLLSDSGFYLCAWSALGPAGGANVLTFGAGSRLTVL.